One sample yielded the 15 T cell receptor beta chains listed below, sequenced in a study of identical twins. TCRdb processed the 5' RACE reads anew with MiXCR; each CDR3 protein has one entry. The sample holds about 690,000 distinct CDR3 sequences, around 5.7% seen once. Sequencing was performed on naive T cells sorted from blood. Receptors originate from a man aged 18 to 35 in good health.

This clonotype was counted between two and nine times. The chain couples TRBV4-1 to TRBJ1-4; D gene uncertain. The CDR3 covers 14 residues. From germline, CDR1 is MGHRA and CDR2 YSYEKL. Trimming shortened V by 1 base and J by 8 bases, and 11 bases separated the two germline ends. CDR3 loop: CASSQVKVGEKLFF. CDR3 bases: TGCGCCAGCAGCCAAGTGAAGGTTGGGGAAAAACTGTTTTTT.

This clonotype appeared a few times. Here the CDR3 reads CASSRRVVSNRLQFF. In DNA, the CDR3 is TGTGCCAGCAGTCGCAGGGTTGTGTCTAACCGCTTGCAGTTCTTC. The chain links TRBV12-3 or TRBV12-4 to TRBJ2-1, with TRBD1 as a possible D gene (5 bases). The CDR3 is made up of 15 amino acids. V was clipped by 5 bases and J by 12 bases, with 23 bases between them.

This clonotype came up a few times. The V call is TRBV4-3, the J call TRBJ1-4; TRBD1 matches 9 bases. V was clipped by 3 bases and J by 7 bases; unmatched bases: 6. Per germline, CDR1 LGHNA and CDR2 YSLEER. The CDR3 covers 15 residues. In DNA form, the CDR3 reads TGCGCCAGCAGCCAGGTACAGGGGGCGGGTGAAAAACTGTTTTTT. This codes for CASSQVQGAGEKLFF.

The chain carries TRBV12-3 or TRBV12-4 and TRBJ2-7; maybe TRBD2 (5 bases). The CDR3 covers 12 residues. The V and J ends lost 4 bases and 3 bases respectively, with 7 bases between them. This chain's CDR3 is CASSSGDYEQYV. DNA for the CDR3: TGTGCCAGCAGTTCCGGGGACTACGAGCAGTACGTC.

This clonotype was counted between two and nine times. The rearrangement links TRBV7-2 to TRBJ2-7, with 9 bases fitting TRBD1. The germline V gene has CDR1 SGHTA and CDR2 FQGNSA. This CDR3 has 13 amino acids. The V and J ends lost 4 bases and 6 bases, in that order; junction bases with no gene match: 4. This chain's CDR3 is CASSSGQGVEQYF. As DNA, the CDR3 is TGTGCCAGCAGCTCGGGACAGGGAGTCGAGCAGTACTTC.

This clonotype was seen repeatedly, ten times or more. V gene TRBV9 combines with J gene TRBJ2-7; 10 nucleotides agree with TRBD1. The CDR3 sequence is 15 residues long. V lost 2 bases, J lost 2 bases, and 4 bases stayed unmatched. From germline, CDR1 is SGDLS and CDR2 YYNGEE. The CDR3 is CASSVWDRGPYEQYF. The CDR3 DNA sequence: TGTGCCAGCAGCGTTTGGGACAGGGGTCCCTACGAGCAGTACTTC.

This clonotype was seen only a few times. This rearrangement joins TRBV5-1 to TRBJ1-5; the D gene is possibly TRBD1 (6 bases). The V gene lost 0 bases and the J gene lost 2 bases, with 15 bases spanning the gap. CDR3 size: 17 residues. Germline CDR1 and CDR2: SGHRS and YFSETQ. CDR3 sequence: CASSLVGVGAGNQPQHF. In DNA form, the CDR3 reads TGCGCCAGCAGCTTGGTCGGTGTGGGGGCTGGCAATCAGCCCCAGCATTTT.

V is TRBV2 and J is TRBJ1-3; D is undetermined. This CDR3 comprises 17 residues. The ends were cut back, 6 bases at V and 0 bases at J, with 18 bases in the middle. Germline values: CDR1 SNHLY, CDR2 FYNNEI. The CDR3 DNA sequence: TGTGCCAGCAGCCCGACCACCCACGGCAACTCTGGAAACACCATATATTTT. Protein: CASSPTTHGNSGNTIYF.

This clonotype was counted ten times or more. V gene TRBV6-2 or TRBV6-3 combines with J gene TRBJ2-5; tentatively, D is TRBD1 (7 bases). The CDR3 extends over 13 amino acids. Trimming pared 7 bases from V and 4 bases from J, leaving 13 bases between. CDR1 and CDR2 (germline): MNHEY, SVGEGT. CDR3 region: CASTSDRVETQYF. CDR3 bases: TGTGCCAGCACTAGCGACAGGGTAGAGACCCAGTACTTC.

This clonotype was seen at least ten times. The CDR3 spells CATGAGESYNEQFF. For the CDR3, the DNA is TGTGCCACCGGGGCGGGGGAGTCCTACAATGAGCAGTTCTTC. This chain links TRBV10-3 with TRBJ2-1; TRBD2 aligns across 7 bases. Trimming at V came to 10 bases and at J to 1 base, leaving 7 bases not matched to a gene. The germline V gene has CDR1 ENHRY and CDR2 SYGVKD. This CDR3 contains 14 residues.

The sample holds many counts of this clonotype. The chain combines TRBV12-3 or TRBV12-4 with TRBJ1-5; D possibly corresponds to TRBD1 (5 bases). The V end was cut by 5 bases, the J end by 11 bases, with 19 bases between. This CDR3 comprises 14 residues. The CDR3 DNA reads TGTGCCAGCAGTGAAGGACCGACAGTATATTCCCAGCATTTT. Amino acid sequence: CASSEGPTVYSQHF.

V is TRBV28 and J is TRBJ2-7; D gene ambiguous. Germline V gene data show CDR1 as MDHEN and CDR2 as SYDVKM. V shed 6 bases and J shed 1 base, with 10 bases lying between them. The CDR3 has 13 amino acids. CDR3 nucleotide sequence: TGTGCCAGCAGGCGCCCGGAGTCCTACGAGCAGTACTTC. Its protein is CASRRPESYEQYF.

The chain has TRBV7-9 and TRBJ2-7, with unresolved D. V shed 0 bases and J shed 5 bases, with 5 bases lying between them. CDR3 length equals 12 residues. Germline lookup yields CDR1 SEHNR and CDR2 FQNEAQ (reference sequence). The CDR3 region is CASSLALDEQYF. In DNA form, the CDR3 reads TGTGCCAGCAGCTTAGCGCTTGACGAGCAGTACTTC.

This clonotype showed up many times. The chain links TRBV12-3 or TRBV12-4 to TRBJ1-1; D gene unclear. The length of the CDR3 is 13 residues. Between the trimmed V and J ends, which lost 7 bases and 3 bases, there was a span of 12 bases. CDR3 sequence: CASTSGGDTEAFF. The CDR3 DNA is TGTGCCAGCACCTCGGGAGGTGACACTGAAGCTTTCTTT.

In this sample, this clonotype turned up many times. V usage is TRBV11-2 and J usage is TRBJ1-6; 8 bases agree with TRBD1. Germline trimming cut 5 bases from V and 10 bases from J; bases unmatched to any gene: 13. This CDR3 is built from 16 residues. The germline V gene encodes CDR1 SGHAT and CDR2 FQNNGV. The CDR3 protein is CASSPQGARVVSPLHF. The CDR3 bases are TGTGCCAGCAGCCCGCAGGGGGCGCGGGTTGTGTCACCCCTCCACTTT.